This TCR beta chain was recorded in a study of molecular identifiers for immune sequencing clone quantification. Study information: Within a replicate experiment, RNA obtained from either 20,000 or 100,000 naive CD8 cells was divided into five aliquots, and four of those aliquots were then sequenced.

Naive CD8 libraries used roughly 17,000 to 1,000,000 sorted cells and 10%, 30% or 50% RNA. TCRdb reprocessed the PCR reads via MiXCR and lists one record per CDR3 protein. The table records about 500,000 distinct CDR3 sequences, 25% of them present only once. The CDR3 has 18 residues. Unmatched junction bases numbered 19, after V lost 4 bases and J lost 7 bases. CDR1 is PRHDT, CDR2 FYEKMQ, per germline (reference sequence). Only a few counts were recorded for this clonotype. The source is a human donor in good health. Some libraries in this study had Jurkat cell RNA spiked in. Sequencing input: naive CD8+ T cells from blood, with Jurkat cell RNA spiked in. Subset in this sample: FACS-sorted CD8+CD4-CCR7+CD45RA+ naive T cells. The chain links TRBV13 to TRBJ1-2; TRBD1 matches 9 bases. In nucleotides, the CDR3 is TGTGCCAGCAGCTCCATCACAGGGGGCGACGGCAAGGTTCGTGGCTACACCTTC. Translated: CASSSITGGDGKVRGYTF.